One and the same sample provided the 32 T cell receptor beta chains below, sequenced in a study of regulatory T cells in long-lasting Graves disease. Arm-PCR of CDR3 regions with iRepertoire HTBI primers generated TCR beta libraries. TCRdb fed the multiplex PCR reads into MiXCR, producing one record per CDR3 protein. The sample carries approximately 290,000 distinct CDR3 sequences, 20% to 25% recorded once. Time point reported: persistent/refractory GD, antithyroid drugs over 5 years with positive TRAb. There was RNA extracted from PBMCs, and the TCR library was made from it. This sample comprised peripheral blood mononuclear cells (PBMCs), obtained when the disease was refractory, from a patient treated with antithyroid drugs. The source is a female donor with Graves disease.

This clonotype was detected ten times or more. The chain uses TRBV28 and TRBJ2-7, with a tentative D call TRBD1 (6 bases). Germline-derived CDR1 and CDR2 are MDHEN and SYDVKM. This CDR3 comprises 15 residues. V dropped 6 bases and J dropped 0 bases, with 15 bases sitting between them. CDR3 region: CASRSDRSFSYEQYF. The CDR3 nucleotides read TGTGCCAGCAGATCCGACAGGTCCTTCTCCTACGAGCAGTACTTC.

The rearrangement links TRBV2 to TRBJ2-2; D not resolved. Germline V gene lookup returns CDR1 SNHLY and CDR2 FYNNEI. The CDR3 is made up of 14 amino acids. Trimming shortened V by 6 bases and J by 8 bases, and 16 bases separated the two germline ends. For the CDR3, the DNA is TGTGCCAGCAGGGCCCAGAGCTTGGTGGGGGAGCTGTTTTTT. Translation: CASRAQSLVGELFF.

The CDR3: CASSGRTGVSYEQYF. The CDR3 DNA sequence: TGTGCCAGCAGTGGCCGGACAGGGGTTTCGTACGAGCAGTACTTC. The chain combines TRBV28 with TRBJ2-7; the match to TRBD1 covers 9 bases. CDR3 length: 15 residues. Germline V gene lookup returns CDR1 MDHEN and CDR2 SYDVKM. Unmatched junction bases numbered 9, after V lost 5 bases and J lost 4 bases.

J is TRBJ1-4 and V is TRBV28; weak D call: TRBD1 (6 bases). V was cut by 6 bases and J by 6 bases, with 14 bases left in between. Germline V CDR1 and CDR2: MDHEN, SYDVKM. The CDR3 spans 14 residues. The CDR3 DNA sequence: TGTGCCAGCAGCCCCGACGGGGGGCATGAAAAACTGTTTTTT. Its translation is CASSPDGGHEKLFF.

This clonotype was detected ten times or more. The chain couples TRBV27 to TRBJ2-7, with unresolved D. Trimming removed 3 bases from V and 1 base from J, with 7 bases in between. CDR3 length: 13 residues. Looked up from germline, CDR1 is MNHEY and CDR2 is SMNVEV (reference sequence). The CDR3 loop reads CASSLGNSYEQYF. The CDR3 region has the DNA TGTGCCAGCAGTTTGGGCAATTCCTACGAGCAGTACTTC.

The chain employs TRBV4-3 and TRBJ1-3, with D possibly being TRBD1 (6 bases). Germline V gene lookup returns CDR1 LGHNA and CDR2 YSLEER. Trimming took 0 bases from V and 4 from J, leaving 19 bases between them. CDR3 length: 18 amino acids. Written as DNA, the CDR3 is TGCGCCAGCAGCCAAGACCTAAGCCGGGGGGGGGCGGGAAACACCATATATTTT. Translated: CASSQDLSRGGAGNTIYF.

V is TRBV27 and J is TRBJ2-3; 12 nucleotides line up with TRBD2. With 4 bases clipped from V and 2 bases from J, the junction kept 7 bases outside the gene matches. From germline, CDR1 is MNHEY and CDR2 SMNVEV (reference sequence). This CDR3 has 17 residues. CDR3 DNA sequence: TGTGCCAGCAGTTATGAGGGACTAGCGGGTTCCACAGATACGCAGTATTTT. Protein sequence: CASSYEGLAGSTDTQYF.

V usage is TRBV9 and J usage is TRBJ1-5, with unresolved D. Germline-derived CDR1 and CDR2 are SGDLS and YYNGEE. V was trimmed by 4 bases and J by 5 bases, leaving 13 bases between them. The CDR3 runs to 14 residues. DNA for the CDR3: TGTGCCAGCAGCCCCCACAGTGGGGATCAGCCCCAGCATTTT. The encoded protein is CASSPHSGDQPQHF.

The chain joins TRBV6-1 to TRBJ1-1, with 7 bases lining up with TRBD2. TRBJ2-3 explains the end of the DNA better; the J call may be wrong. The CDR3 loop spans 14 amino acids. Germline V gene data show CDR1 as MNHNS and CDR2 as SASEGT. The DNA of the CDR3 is TGTGCCAGCAGTGATGCGGGAGCGTCAGATACGCAGTATTTT. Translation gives CASSDAGASDTQYF.

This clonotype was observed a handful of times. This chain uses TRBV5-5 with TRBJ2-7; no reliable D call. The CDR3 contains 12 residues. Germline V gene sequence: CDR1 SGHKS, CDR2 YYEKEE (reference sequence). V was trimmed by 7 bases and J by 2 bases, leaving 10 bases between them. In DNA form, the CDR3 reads TGTGCCAGCGGTGCAGACCCCTACGAGCAGTACTTC. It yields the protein CASGADPYEQYF. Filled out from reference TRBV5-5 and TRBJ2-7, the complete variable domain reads DAGVTQSPTHLIKTRGQQVTLRCSPISGHKSVSWYQQVLGQGPQFIFQYYEKEERGRGNFPDRFSARQFPNYSSELNVNALLLGDSALYLCASGADPYEQYFGPGTRLTVT.

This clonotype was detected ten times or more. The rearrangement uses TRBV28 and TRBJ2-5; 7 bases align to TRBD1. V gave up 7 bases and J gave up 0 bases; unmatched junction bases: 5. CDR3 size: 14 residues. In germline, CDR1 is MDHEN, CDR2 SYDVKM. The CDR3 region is CASTRGQDQETQYF. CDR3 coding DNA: TGTGCCAGCACTCGAGGACAGGACCAAGAGACCCAGTACTTC.

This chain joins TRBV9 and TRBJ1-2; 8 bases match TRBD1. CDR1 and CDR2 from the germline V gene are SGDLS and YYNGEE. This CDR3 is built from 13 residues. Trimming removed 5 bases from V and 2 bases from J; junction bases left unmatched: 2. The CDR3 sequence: CASRRQGNYGYTF. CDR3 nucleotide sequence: TGTGCCAGCAGACGACAGGGGAACTATGGCTACACCTTC.

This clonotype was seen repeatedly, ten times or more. The DNA of the CDR3 is TGTGCCAGCAGTTTGGCGGGACCTCCCGCCACAGATACGCAGTATTTT. Its protein is CASSLAGPPATDTQYF. V usage is TRBV12-3 or TRBV12-4 and J usage is TRBJ2-3; perhaps TRBD2 as D (6 bases). Between the trimmed V and J ends, which lost 3 bases and 2 bases, there was a span of 15 bases. There are 16 residues in the CDR3.

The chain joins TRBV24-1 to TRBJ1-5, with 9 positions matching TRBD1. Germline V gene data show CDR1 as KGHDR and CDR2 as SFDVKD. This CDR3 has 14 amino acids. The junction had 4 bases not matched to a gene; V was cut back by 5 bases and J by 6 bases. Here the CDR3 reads CATSADRGSQPQHF. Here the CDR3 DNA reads TGTGCCACCAGTGCAGACAGGGGGAGTCAGCCCCAGCATTTT.

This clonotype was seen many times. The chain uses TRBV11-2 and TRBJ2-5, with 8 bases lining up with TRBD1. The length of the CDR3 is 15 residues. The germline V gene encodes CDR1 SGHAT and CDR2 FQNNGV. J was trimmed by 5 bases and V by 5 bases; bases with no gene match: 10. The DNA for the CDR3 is TGTGCCAGCAGCCCGCCCGGACAGGGTTGGGAGACCCAGTACTTC. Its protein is CASSPPGQGWETQYF.

CDR3 nucleotides: TGTGCCAGCAGACTAGTCGTGAAAGGCGAGCAGTACTTC. This codes for CASRLVVKGEQYF. V is TRBV27 and J is TRBJ2-7, with D possibly TRBD2 on 5 matching bases. The CDR3 loop spans 13 amino acids. V lost 6 bases and J 6 bases, leaving 15 bases between the germline ends. From germline, CDR1 is MNHEY and CDR2 SMNVEV (reference sequence).

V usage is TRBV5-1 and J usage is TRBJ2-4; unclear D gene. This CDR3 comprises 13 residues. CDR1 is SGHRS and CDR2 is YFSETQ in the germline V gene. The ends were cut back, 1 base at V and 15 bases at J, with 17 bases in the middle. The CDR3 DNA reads TGCGCCAGCAGCTTGATAGGGTCTGGGGATTGGTACTTC. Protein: CASSLIGSGDWYF.

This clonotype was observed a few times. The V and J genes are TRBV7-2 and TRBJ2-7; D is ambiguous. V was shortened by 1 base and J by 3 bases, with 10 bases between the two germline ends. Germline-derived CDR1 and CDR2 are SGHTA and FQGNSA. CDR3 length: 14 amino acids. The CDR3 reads CASSLGALFYEQYF. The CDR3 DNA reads TGTGCCAGCAGCTTAGGGGCCCTATTCTACGAGCAGTACTTC.

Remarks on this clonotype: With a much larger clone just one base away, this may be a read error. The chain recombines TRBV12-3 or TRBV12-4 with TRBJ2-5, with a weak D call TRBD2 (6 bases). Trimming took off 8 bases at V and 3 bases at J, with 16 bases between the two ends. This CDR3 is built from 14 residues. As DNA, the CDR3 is TGTGCCAGCCGCCGGGCCCCGGGAGAAGAGACCCAGTACTTC. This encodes CASRRAPGEETQYF.

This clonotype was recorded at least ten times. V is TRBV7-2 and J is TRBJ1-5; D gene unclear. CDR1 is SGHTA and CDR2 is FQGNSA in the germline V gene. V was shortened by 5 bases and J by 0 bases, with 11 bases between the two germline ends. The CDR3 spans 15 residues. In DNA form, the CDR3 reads TGTGCCAGCAGCCGGTGGACGGATAGCAATCAGCCCCAGCATTTT. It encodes CASSRWTDSNQPQHF.

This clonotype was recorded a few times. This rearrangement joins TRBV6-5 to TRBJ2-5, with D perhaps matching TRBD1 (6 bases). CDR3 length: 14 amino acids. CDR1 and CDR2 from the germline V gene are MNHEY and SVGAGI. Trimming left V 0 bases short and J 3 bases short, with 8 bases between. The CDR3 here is CASSYSGQEETQYF. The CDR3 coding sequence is TGTGCCAGCAGTTACTCGGGACAAGAAGAGACCCAGTACTTC.

The CDR3 loop is CSARDAADGDTQYF. The CDR3 nucleotides read TGCAGTGCTAGAGATGCCGCGGATGGAGATACGCAGTATTTT. The chain uses TRBV20-1 and TRBJ2-3; no definite D call. The CDR3 is 14 residues long. The V end lost 0 bases, the J end lost 5 bases, and 12 bases lay between the germline ends. Germline lookup yields CDR1 DFQATT and CDR2 SNEGSKA (reference sequence).

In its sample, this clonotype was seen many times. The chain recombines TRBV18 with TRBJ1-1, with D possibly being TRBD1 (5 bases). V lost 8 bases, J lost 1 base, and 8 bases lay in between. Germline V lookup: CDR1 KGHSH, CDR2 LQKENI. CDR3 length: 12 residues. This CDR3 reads CASRGGNTEAFF. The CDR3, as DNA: TGTGCCAGCAGGGGTGGGAACACTGAAGCTTTCTTT.

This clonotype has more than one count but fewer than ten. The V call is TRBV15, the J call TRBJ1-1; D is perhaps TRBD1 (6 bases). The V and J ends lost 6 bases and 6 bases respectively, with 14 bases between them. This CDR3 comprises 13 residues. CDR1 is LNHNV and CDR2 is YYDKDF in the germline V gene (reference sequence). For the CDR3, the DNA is TGTGCCACCAGGGCAGGGGCTCGGGCTGAAGCTTTCTTT. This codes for CATRAGARAEAFF.

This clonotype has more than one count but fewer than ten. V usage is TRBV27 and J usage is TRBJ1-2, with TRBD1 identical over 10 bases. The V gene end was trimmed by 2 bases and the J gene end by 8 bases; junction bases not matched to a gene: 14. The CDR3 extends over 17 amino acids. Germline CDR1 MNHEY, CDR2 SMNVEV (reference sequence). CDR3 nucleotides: TGTGCCAGCAGTTTAAAGGGACAGGGGAAGTGGATTAACGGCTACACCTTC. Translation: CASSLKGQGKWINGYTF.

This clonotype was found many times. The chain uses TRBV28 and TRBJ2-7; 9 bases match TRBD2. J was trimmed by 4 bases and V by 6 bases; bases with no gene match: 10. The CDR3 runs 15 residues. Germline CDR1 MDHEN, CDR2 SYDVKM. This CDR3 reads CASRGASGKGYEQYF. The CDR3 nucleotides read TGTGCCAGCAGGGGGGCTAGCGGGAAAGGGTACGAGCAGTACTTC.

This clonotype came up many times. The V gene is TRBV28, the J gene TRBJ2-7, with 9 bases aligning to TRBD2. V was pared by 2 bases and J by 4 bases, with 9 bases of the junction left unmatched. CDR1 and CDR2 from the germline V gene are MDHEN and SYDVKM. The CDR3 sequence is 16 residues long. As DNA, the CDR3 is TGTGCCAGCAGTTTAGGGACTAGCTTGGCTTTTTACGAGCAGTACTTC. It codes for CASSLGTSLAFYEQYF.

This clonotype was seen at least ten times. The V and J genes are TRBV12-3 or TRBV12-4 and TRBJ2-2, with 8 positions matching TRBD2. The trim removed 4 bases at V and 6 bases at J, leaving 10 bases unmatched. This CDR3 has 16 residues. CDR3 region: CASSSPGLVYPGELFF. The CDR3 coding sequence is TGTGCCAGCAGTTCACCGGGACTAGTTTACCCCGGGGAGCTGTTTTTT.

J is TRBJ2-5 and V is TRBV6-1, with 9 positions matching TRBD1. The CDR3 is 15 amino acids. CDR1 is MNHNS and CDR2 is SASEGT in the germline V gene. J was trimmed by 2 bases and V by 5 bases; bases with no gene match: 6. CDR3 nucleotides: TGTGCCAGCAGTCGCAACAGGGGGCCACAAGAGACCCAGTACTTC. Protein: CASSRNRGPQETQYF.

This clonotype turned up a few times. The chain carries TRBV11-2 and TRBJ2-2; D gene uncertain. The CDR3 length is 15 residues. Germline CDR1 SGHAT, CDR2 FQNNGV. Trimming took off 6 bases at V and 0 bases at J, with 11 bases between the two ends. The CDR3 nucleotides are TGTGCCAGCAGGACCTCGTTGGCGAACACCGGGGAGCTGTTTTTT. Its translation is CASRTSLANTGELFF.

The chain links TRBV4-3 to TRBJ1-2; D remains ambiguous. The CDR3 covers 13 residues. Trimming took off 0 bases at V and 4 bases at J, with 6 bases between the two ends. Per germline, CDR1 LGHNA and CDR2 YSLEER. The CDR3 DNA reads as TGCGCCAGCAGCCAAGATATATCCTATGGCTACACCTTC. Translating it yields CASSQDISYGYTF.

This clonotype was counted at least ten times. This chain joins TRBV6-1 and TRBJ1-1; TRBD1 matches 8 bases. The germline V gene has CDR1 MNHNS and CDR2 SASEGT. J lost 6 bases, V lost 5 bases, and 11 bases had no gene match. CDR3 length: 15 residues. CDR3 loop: CASSRSTGAISEAFF. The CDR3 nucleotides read TGTGCCAGCAGTCGATCGACAGGGGCAATCTCTGAAGCTTTCTTT.